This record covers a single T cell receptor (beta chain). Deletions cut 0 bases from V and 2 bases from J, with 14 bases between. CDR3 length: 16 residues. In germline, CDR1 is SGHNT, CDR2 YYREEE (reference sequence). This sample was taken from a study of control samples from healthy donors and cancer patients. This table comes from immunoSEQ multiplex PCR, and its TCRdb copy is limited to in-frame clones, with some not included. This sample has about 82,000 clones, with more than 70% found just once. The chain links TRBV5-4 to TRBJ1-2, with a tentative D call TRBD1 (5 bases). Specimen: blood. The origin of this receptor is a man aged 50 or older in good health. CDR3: CASSLAIGTANYGYTF. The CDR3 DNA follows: TGTGCCAGCAGCTTGGCGATAGGGACGGCGAACTATGGCTACACCTTC.